This T cell receptor (beta chain) is from a study of blood T cell repertoires in COVID-19. Study-level information: Collection of acute and convalescent COVID-19 samples took place in the United States, Italy and Spain. The cDNA or gDNA used as material had been derived from T cells, B-cell-depleted T cells, or PBMCs.

In the original analysis: Reference gene primer amplification gave estimated nucleated cell counts. The method was immunoSEQ multiplex PCR; TCRdb's version includes in-frame clones alone and lacks a portion of them. The V and J calls and clone size are taken from that table; D and trimming were inferred from the DNA. The table has tens of thousands of clones, about four fifths seen once. The CDR3 runs 16 residues. J lost 0 bases, V lost 5 bases, and 6 bases had no gene match. Germline assignment: CDR1 KGHSH and CDR2 LQKENI. Specimen: peripheral blood. This TCR derives from a woman older than 75 with active or convalescent COVID-19. The chain couples TRBV18 to TRBJ1-1; 10 nucleotides line up with TRBD1. The CDR3 sequence is CASSKTGGAMNTEAFF. CDR3 DNA: TGTGCCAGCTCAAAGACAGGGGGCGCAATGAACACTGAAGCTTTCTTT.